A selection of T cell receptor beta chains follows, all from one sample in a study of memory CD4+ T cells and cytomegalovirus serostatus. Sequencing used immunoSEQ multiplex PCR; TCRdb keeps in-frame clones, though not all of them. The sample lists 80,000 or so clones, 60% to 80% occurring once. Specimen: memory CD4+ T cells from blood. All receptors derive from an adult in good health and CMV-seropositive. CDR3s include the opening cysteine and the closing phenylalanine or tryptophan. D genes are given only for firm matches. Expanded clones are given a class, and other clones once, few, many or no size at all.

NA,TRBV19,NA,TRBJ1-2,TGTGCCAGTAGTACCCCGGGCCTGGCTCGAGGCTACACCTTC,CASSTPGLARGYTF
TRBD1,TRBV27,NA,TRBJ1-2,TGTGCCAGCAGTAAGGGGGCAGACTATGGCTACACCTTC,CASSKGADYGYTF
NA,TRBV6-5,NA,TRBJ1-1,TGTGCCAGCAGTCTTTACACTGAAGCTTTCTTT,CASSLYTEAFF
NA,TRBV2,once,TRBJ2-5,TGTGCCAGCAGTGTGGACGGATTCCAAGAGACCCAGTACTTC,CASSVDGFQETQYF
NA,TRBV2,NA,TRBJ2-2,TGTGCCAGCAGTGAAGTCGCAGGGGTCGTTTACACCGGGGAGCTGTTTTTT,CASSEVAGVVYTGELFF
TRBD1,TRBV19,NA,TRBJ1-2,TGTGCCAGTAGTCTGCCAGGGGGCCTCCAGGCCGAAGGTACCTTC,CASSLPGGLQAEGTF
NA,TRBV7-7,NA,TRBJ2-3,TGTGCCAGCAGCCCCGGGCGGGGTCGAACAGATACGCAGTATTTT,CASSPGRGRTDTQYF
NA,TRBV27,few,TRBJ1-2,TGTGCCAGCAGTTTTGCCGCTCTTGACTATGGCTACACCTTC,CASSFAALDYGYTF
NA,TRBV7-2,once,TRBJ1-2,TGTGCCAGCAGCTTTTACACAGAAACTAACTATGGCTACACCTTC,CASSFYTETNYGYTF
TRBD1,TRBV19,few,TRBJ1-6,TGTGCCAGCCACCCCAGGGACAGTAATTCACCCCTCCACTTT,CASHPRDSNSPLHF
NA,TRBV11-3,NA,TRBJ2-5,TGTGCCAGCACCCCTGGGGGGAAGGAGACCCAGTACTTC,CASTPGGKETQYF
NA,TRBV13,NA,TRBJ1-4,TGTGCCAGCAGGTCGGGGTCGGGGGGAAAACTGTTTTTT,CASRSGSGGKLFF
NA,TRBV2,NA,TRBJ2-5,TGTGCCAGCACCAGAACTACGGGGACCCAGTACTTC,CASTRTTGTQYF
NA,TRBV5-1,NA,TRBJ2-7,TGCGCCAGCAGCTTAGGACAGACCTCCTACGAGCAGTACTTC,CASSLGQTSYEQYF
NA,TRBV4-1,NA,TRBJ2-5,TGCGCCAGCAGCCACCTTCAGGAGACCCAGTACTTC,CASSHLQETQYF
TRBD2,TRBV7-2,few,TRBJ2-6,TGTGCCAGCAGCCTGCAGACTAGCTCCGGGGCCAACGTCCTGACTTTC,CASSLQTSSGANVLTF
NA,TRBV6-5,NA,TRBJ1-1,TGTGCCACCAAACGGGGAGAGGGTACTGAAGCTTTCTTT,CATKRGEGTEAFF
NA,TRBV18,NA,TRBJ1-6,TGTGCCAGCTCACCACCGGGTCAGGGTGGTAATTCACCCCTCCACTTT,CASSPPGQGGNSPLHF
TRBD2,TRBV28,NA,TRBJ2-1,TGTGCCAGCAGTACCCGCCGGGGGAGGGCCCTAAGAGAGCAGTTCTTC,CASSTRRGRALREQFF
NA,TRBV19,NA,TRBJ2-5,TGTGCCAGTAGTATGGCGCCTGGCCCTGGGGAGACCCAGTACTTC,CASSMAPGPGETQYF
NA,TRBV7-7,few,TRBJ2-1,TGTGCCAGCAGCTTGACGCCGGACAATGAGCAGTTCTTC,CASSLTPDNEQFF
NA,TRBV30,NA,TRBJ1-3,TGTGCCTGGAGTTGGGGGTTAGGGGCTGGAAACACCATATATTTT,CAWSWGLGAGNTIYF
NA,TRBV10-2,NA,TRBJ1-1,TGCGCCATTCGGACGGAAGATGGCACTGAAGCTTTCTTT,CAIRTEDGTEAFF
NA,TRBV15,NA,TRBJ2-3,TGTGCCACCAGCAGAGAGACACTAGACACAGATACGCAGTATTTT,CATSRETLDTDTQYF
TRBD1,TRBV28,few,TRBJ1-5,TGTGCCAGCAGTTTGTCACACTCTACAGGGGACCTTAGGGTAGCCCAGCATTTT,CASSLSHSTGDLRVAQHF
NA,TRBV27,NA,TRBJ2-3,TGTGCCAGCAGGAAGGGCGGGTCCAGCACAGATACGCAGTATTTT,CASRKGGSSTDTQYF
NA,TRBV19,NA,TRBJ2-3,TGTGCCAGTACCCGAACACGGCCTAGCACAGATACGCAGTATTTT,CASTRTRPSTDTQYF
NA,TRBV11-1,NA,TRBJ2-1,TGTGCCAGCAGCTTACTCGGCAATGAGCAGTTCTTC,CASSLLGNEQFF
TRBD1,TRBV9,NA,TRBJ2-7,TGTGCCAGCAGCACAGGGACAGCCCTAGACGACGAGCAGTACTTC,CASSTGTALDDEQYF
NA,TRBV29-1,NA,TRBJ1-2,TGCAGCGTTACCGACGGGGGGGGAGGGTGGGGCTACACCTTC,CSVTDGGGGWGYTF
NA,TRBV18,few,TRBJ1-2,TGTGCCAGCTCACCAGATGAGGGCTATGGCTACACCTTC,CASSPDEGYGYTF
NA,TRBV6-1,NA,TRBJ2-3,TGTGCCATCAGGACAGACCCAACAGATACGCAGTATTTT,CAIRTDPTDTQYF
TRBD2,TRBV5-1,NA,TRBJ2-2,TGCGCCAGCAGCACAGGACTAGCGGGGGGGAACACCGGGGAGCTGTTTTTT,CASSTGLAGGNTGELFF
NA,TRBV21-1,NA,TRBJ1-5,TGTGCCAGCAGCCCCCGGACGAAATCCGTAGGTCAGCCCCAGCATTTT,CASSPRTKSVGQPQHF
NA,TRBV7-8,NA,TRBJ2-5,TGTGCCAGCAGCTCGGGACCTCAAGAGACCCAGTACTTC,CASSSGPQETQYF
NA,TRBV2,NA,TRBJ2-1,TGTGCCAGCAGTGAATCGGGACTGGCCTACAATGAGCAGTTCTTC,CASSESGLAYNEQFF
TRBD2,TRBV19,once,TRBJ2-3,TGTGCCAGTAGTATAGTCAGTCTAGCGGCCACAGATACGCAGTATTTT,CASSIVSLAATDTQYF
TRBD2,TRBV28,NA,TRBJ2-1,TGTGCCAGCAGTTTATTTTGGACTAGCGGGCAGAGATCCAGAAATGAGCAGTTCTTC,CASSLFWTSGQRSRNEQFF
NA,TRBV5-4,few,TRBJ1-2,TGTGCCAGCAGGCCGGGGGGACGGGGGCAATCCTATGGCTACACCTTC,CASRPGGRGQSYGYTF
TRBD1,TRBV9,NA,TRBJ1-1,TGTGCCAGCAGCTCCGGACAGGGCCTCGCTGAAGCTTTCTTT,CASSSGQGLAEAFF
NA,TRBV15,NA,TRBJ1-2,TGTGCCACCAGCAGAGTATTGGATAGGGGAAGAGACAACACCTTC,CATSRVLDRGRDNTF
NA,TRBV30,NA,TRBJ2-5,TGTGCCTGGGGCGGGACCGTCCCAGAGACCCAGTACTTC,CAWGGTVPETQYF
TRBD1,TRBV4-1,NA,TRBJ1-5,TGCGCCAGCAGCCAAGATGTGCGGAAGGCAGGGGGCCCCAATCAGCCCCAGCATTTT,CASSQDVRKAGGPNQPQHF
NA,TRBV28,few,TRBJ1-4,TGTGCCAGCCTAGGGGACACCCATGAAAAACTGTTTTTT,CASLGDTHEKLFF
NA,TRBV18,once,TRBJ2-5,TGTGCCAGCTCACCGGTTGGCAGACAAGAGACCCAGTACTTC,CASSPVGRQETQYF
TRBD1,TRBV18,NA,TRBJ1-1,TGTGCCAGCTCACCCCCCCGACAGGGGGTTGAAGCTTTCTTT,CASSPPRQGVEAFF
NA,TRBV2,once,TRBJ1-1,TGTGCCAGCAGTGAATTAAGGGGCGAAAACACTGAAGCTTTCTTT,CASSELRGENTEAFF
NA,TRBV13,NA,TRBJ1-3,TGTGCCAGCAGCTCCCGACTTAGGGCCGGGCTTAAAGGGGGAAACACCATATATTTT,CASSSRLRAGLKGGNTIYF
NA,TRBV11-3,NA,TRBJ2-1,TGTGCCAGCAGCTTAGACCCGGGGCCTTACAATGAGCAGTTCTTC,CASSLDPGPYNEQFF
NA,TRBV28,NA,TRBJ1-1,TGTGCCAGCGGTACAGAAAACACTGAAGCTTTCTTT,CASGTENTEAFF
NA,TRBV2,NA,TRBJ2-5,TGTGCCAGCAGTAAAGAGACCCAGTACTTC,CASSKETQYF
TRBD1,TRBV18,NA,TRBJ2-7,TGTGCCAGCTCCCGCAGGGGGCCCTACGAGCAGTACTTC,CASSRRGPYEQYF
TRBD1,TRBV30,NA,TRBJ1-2,TGTGCCTGGAACCCGGAGGGGGCGGGCTATGGCTACACCTTC,CAWNPEGAGYGYTF